These T cell receptor beta chains were read from a single sample in a study of cytomegalovirus exposure and HLA in healthy donors. Sequenced by immunoSEQ multiplex PCR; TCRdb stores in-frame clones only, minus some. This table has tens of thousands of clones, 82% appearing once. Sequencing used PBMCs. The receptors here all came from a man aged 45-65 years in good health and CMV-seronegative. Each CDR3 is given with its conserved first and last residue. D genes are given only for firm matches. Clone size is given for some rows only: seen once, a few or many times, or a class if the clone is expanded.

D: -
size: -
J: TRBJ2-2
V: TRBV9
DNA: TGTGCCAGCAGCGACTCCCGGACATCGAACACCGGGGAGCTGTTTTTT
CDR3: CASSDSRTSNTGELFF

D: TRBD1
size: -
J: TRBJ2-7
V: TRBV15
DNA: TGTGCCACCAGCAGAGCCTCCCCGGGACAGGGTCAGAGCTCCTACGAGCAGTACTTC
CDR3: CATSRASPGQGQSSYEQYF

D: TRBD2
size: -
J: TRBJ2-7
V: TRBV28
DNA: TGTGCCACTTCAAGCGGGATGGGCCCCTACGAGCAGTACTTC
CDR3: CATSSGMGPYEQYF

D: -
size: once
J: TRBJ2-2
V: TRBV21-1
DNA: TGTGCCAGCAGCAAAGTTGGAGGACTAGCGGGAGCTCCCGGGGAGCTGTTTTTT
CDR3: CASSKVGGLAGAPGELFF

D: TRBD2
size: -
J: TRBJ2-7
V: TRBV27
DNA: TGTGCCAGCAGTTTCCGGACTAGCGGCTACGCCTACGAGCAGTACTTC
CDR3: CASSFRTSGYAYEQYF

D: -
size: -
J: TRBJ1-1
V: TRBV19
DNA: TGTGCCGGGCGACAGGCGGCGATCGCTGAAGCTTTCTTT
CDR3: CAGRQAAIAEAFF

D: -
size: -
J: TRBJ1-4
V: TRBV19
DNA: TGTGCCAGTAGGGACGGTGCGGGGTTCGTTGAAAAACTGTTTTTT
CDR3: CASRDGAGFVEKLFF

D: -
size: -
J: TRBJ2-7
V: TRBV2
DNA: TGTGCCAGCACCGCGGAGGGGAGCGAGCAGTACTTC
CDR3: CASTAEGSEQYF

D: -
size: -
J: TRBJ2-5
V: TRBV28
DNA: TGTGCCAGCGGGTCGGAGGCGATCCAAGAGACCCAGTACTTC
CDR3: CASGSEAIQETQYF

D: -
size: -
J: TRBJ2-7
V: TRBV7-5
DNA: TGTGCCAGAAGCTTAGCAGACCTAGCGGGAGGGCCACGAGGGGGGCACGAGCAGTACTTC
CDR3: CARSLADLAGGPRGGHEQYF

D: -
size: -
J: TRBJ2-3
V: TRBV4-3
DNA: TGCGCCAGCAGCCGCACCCGGGGAGATACGCAGTATTTT
CDR3: CASSRTRGDTQYF

D: TRBD1
size: -
J: TRBJ2-7
V: TRBV6-6
DNA: TGTGCCAGCAGCCCCAGGGACAGGGGGCTAGACGAGCAGTACTTC
CDR3: CASSPRDRGLDEQYF

D: -
size: -
J: TRBJ2-2
V: TRBV15
DNA: TGTGCCACCAGCAGAGGAGGAGCCAACGCCCTCACCGGGGAGCTGTTTTTT
CDR3: CATSRGGANALTGELFF

D: TRBD1
size: once
J: TRBJ1-5
V: TRBV29-1
DNA: TGCAGCGTTGAACAGGGGGGAGATCAGCCCCAGCATTTT
CDR3: CSVEQGGDQPQHF

D: TRBD2
size: -
J: TRBJ2-3
V: TRBV5-4
DNA: TGTGCCAGCAGCCCCGGGACTAGCGGACCCACAGATACGCAGTATTTT
CDR3: CASSPGTSGPTDTQYF

D: -
size: once
J: TRBJ2-1
V: TRBV25-1
DNA: TGTGCCAGCAGTGAGGGCAGGGGGGTCTACAATGAGCAGTTCTTC
CDR3: CASSEGRGVYNEQFF

D: -
size: -
J: TRBJ1-5
V: TRBV28
DNA: TGTGCCAGCAAGCTAGCCGGACAGACCCATCAGCCCCAGCATTTT
CDR3: CASKLAGQTHQPQHF

D: -
size: -
J: TRBJ2-7
V: TRBV27
DNA: TGTGCCAGCAGTCCCACTGTCGGGAAACCCGCCTACGAGCAGTACTTC
CDR3: CASSPTVGKPAYEQYF

D: TRBD1
size: -
J: TRBJ2-5
V: TRBV19
DNA: TGTGCCAGTAGCCCGGGACAGGGGAGTTCAGAGACCCAGTACTTC
CDR3: CASSPGQGSSETQYF

D: -
size: -
J: TRBJ1-5
V: TRBV5-1
DNA: TGCGCCAGCAGCTTGGCCGGAGGGAACGAGCAGCCCCAGCATTTT
CDR3: CASSLAGGNEQPQHF

D: -
size: -
J: TRBJ2-1
V: TRBV4-2
DNA: TGTGCCAGCAGCCCCCGCCTAGCAGTATCCTACAATGAGCAGTTCTTC
CDR3: CASSPRLAVSYNEQFF

D: TRBD2
size: -
J: TRBJ2-1
V: TRBV10-3
DNA: TGTGCCATCAGTGAGTCTAGCGGGAGGAATGAGCAGTTCTTC
CDR3: CAISESSGRNEQFF

D: TRBD1
size: few
J: TRBJ2-6
V: TRBV19
DNA: TGTGCCAGTAGGCCGGGACAGCCGAGCTCTGGGGCCAACGTCCTGACTTTC
CDR3: CASRPGQPSSGANVLTF

D: TRBD2
size: -
J: TRBJ2-1
V: TRBV30
DNA: TGTGCCTGGAGTGATCGCGGGAGGGAGTTCTTC
CDR3: CAWSDRGREFF

D: -
size: -
J: TRBJ1-3
V: TRBV12-1
DNA: TGTGCCAGCAGCTCAGGACAGTGCTTGCAAGTGGACACCATATATTTT
CDR3: CASSSGQCLQVDTIYF

D: TRBD1
size: -
J: TRBJ2-2
V: TRBV9
DNA: TGTGCCAGCAGCGCCCGACAGGGGGGGACCGGGGAGCTGTTTTTT
CDR3: CASSARQGGTGELFF

D: -
size: -
J: TRBJ2-7
V: TRBV6-1
DNA: TGTGCCAGCAGTGAGGGGGTTACAGGGTACGAGCAGTACTTC
CDR3: CASSEGVTGYEQYF

D: -
size: -
J: TRBJ1-4
V: TRBV5-1
DNA: TGCGCCAGCAAGAGGTCGGGGAATGAAAAACTGTTTTTT
CDR3: CASKRSGNEKLFF

D: -
size: -
J: TRBJ2-7
V: TRBV5-1
DNA: TGCGCCAGCAGCTCGGGAGGGACAGCCGACGAGCAGTACTTC
CDR3: CASSSGGTADEQYF